This record covers a single TCR beta chain. No antigen is known for it. These data originate in a study of OX40 agonist ivuxolimab in advanced cancers. Study background: Patients were dosed intravenously with ivuxolimab at 0.01 to 10 mg/kg every 2 weeks. Three patients had partial responses: one hepatocellular carcinoma, two cutaneous melanoma.

Sequencing used immunoSEQ multiplex PCR; TCRdb keeps in-frame clones, though not all of them. The sample holds tens of thousands of clones, approximately 94% seen once. Germline CDR1 and CDR2: SEHNR and FQNEAQ (reference sequence). The CDR3 is 16 residues long. The trim removed 5 bases at V and 5 bases at J, leaving 11 bases unmatched. Points from the study as a whole: By week 6 at 0.1 to 3.0 mg/kg, blood CD4+ and CD8+ T cells had expanded clonally.

The chain combines TRBV7-9 with TRBJ2-1; 8 bases match TRBD2. This sample comprised CD4+ or CD8+ T cells sorted from blood, obtained in a trial of the OX40 agonist ivuxolimab. The receptor comes from an adult with an advanced solid tumor such as melanoma, head and neck, liver or kidney cancer. CDR3 DNA sequence: TGTGCCAGCAGCCGGAAGTACGGGGGGGCCCACAATGAGCAGTTCTTC. Its translation: CASSRKYGGAHNEQFF.